Sequencing of this T cell receptor (beta chain) was carried out in a study of OX40 agonist ivuxolimab in advanced cancers. Study in general: The mean age was approximately 60 years, ranging from about 20 to 79, with 82.7% of participants male. Under the entry rules, prior anti-PD-1, anti-PD-L1 or anti-CTLA-4 therapy was allowed, and approximately 40% had some. Findings and limits, study-wide: No antigen was identified for the clonally expanded peripheral T cells. Both CD4+ and CD8+ T cell populations in blood had undergone clonal expansion by week 6 at 0.1 to 3.0 mg/kg.

Of note for this clone: Its antigen is unknown.

Clones were sequenced by immunoSEQ multiplex PCR, and TCRdb holds only the in-frame ones, with some missing. The sample gives about 85,000 clones, 80% to 90% of which show up once; roughly 2% is in the top ten. Looked up from germline, CDR1 is SGHTA and CDR2 is FQGNSA. The CDR3 length is 15 residues. The V end was cut by 0 bases, the J end by 5 bases, with 12 bases between. The clonotype comes from an adult with an advanced solid tumor such as melanoma, head and neck, liver or kidney cancer. Sequencing used CD4+ or CD8+ T cells sorted from blood, obtained in a trial of the OX40 agonist ivuxolimab. The chain uses TRBV7-2 and TRBJ2-3; weak D call: TRBD2 (5 bases). CDR3: CASSLASSGIDTQYF. The CDR3 DNA reads as TGTGCCAGCAGCTTAGCGTCGTCGGGAATAGATACGCAGTATTTT.